The next 8 T cell receptor beta chains were all read from a single sample in a study of cytomegalovirus exposure and HLA in healthy donors. PCR amplification relied on 60 Vbeta primers (plus 13 Jbeta primers). Profiling relied on immunoSEQ multiplex PCR, and the TCRdb table lists in-frame clones only, not all of them. The data contain about 110,000 clones, 80% to 90% of them singletons. The sequencing input was PBMCs. The receptors shown here come from a man aged 50 or older in good health and CMV-seronegative.

The chain links TRBV6-1 to TRBJ2-7, with 8 bases lining up with TRBD1. With 3 bases clipped from V and 2 bases from J, the junction kept 6 bases outside the gene matches. The germline gives CDR1 MNHNS, CDR2 SASEGT. This CDR3 is 15 amino acids long. The CDR3 spells CASSEGTGGPYEQYV. The CDR3 DNA is TGTGCCAGCAGTGAGGGAACAGGGGGGCCCTACGAGCAGTACGTC.

J is TRBJ2-3 and V is TRBV15; D not resolved. CDR1 and CDR2 (germline): LNHNV, YYDKDF (reference sequence). Between the trimmed V and J ends, which lost 0 bases and 0 bases, there was a span of 10 bases. This CDR3 has 16 amino acids. CDR3 in DNA: TGTGCCACCAGCAGAGATCTAGGTCTTAGCACAGATACGCAGTATTTT. Encoded protein: CATSRDLGLSTDTQYF.

The chain links TRBV19 to TRBJ1-1; D is uncertain. The CDR3 has 14 amino acids. Trimming left V 3 bases short and J 1 base short, with 9 bases between. The V gene's germline CDR1 is LNHDA and CDR2 SQIVND (reference sequence). This chain's CDR3 is CASSMASRNTEAFF. For the CDR3, the DNA is TGTGCCAGTAGTATGGCCAGTCGGAACACTGAAGCTTTCTTT.

The rearrangement uses TRBV27 and TRBJ1-1; 7 positions agree with TRBD1. J gave up 7 bases and V 4 bases, and 9 bases lay outside the gene matches. Per germline, CDR1 MNHEY and CDR2 SMNVEV (reference sequence). This CDR3 region has 14 residues. CDR3 sequence reads: CASSSPTGNHEAFF. CDR3 nucleotide sequence: TGTGCCAGCAGTTCCCCGACAGGGAATCATGAAGCTTTCTTT.

The genes are TRBV5-4 and TRBJ1-3; TRBD1 matches at 7 bases. Per germline, CDR1 SGHNT and CDR2 YYREEE (reference sequence). The CDR3 is made up of 15 amino acids. Trimming took 3 bases from V and 4 from J; bases not matched to a gene: 7. This CDR3 is CASSSDRAAGNTIYF. In DNA form, the CDR3 reads TGTGCCAGCAGCTCCGACAGGGCTGCGGGAAACACCATATATTTT.

In its sample, this clone was seen a few times. The CDR3 sequence is CASSQGIYSRLSYNEQFF. The CDR3 DNA follows: TGCGCCAGCAGCCAAGGGATTTACAGCCGCCTCTCCTACAATGAGCAGTTCTTC. The chain links TRBV4-1 to TRBJ2-1; D is uncertain. Germline loops: CDR1 MGHRA, CDR2 YSYEKL. The CDR3 runs 18 residues. Between the trimmed V and J ends, which lost 1 base and 0 bases, there was a span of 16 bases.

This chain connects TRBV1 to TRBJ2-2; the table calls TRBD2, which could not be checked here. TRBV1 counts as a pseudogene. The CDR3 is 16 residues long. DNA for the CDR3: TGCACCAGCAGCCCCCGGGTAGCAGCGAACACCGGGGAGCTGTTTTTT. Amino acids: CTSSPRVAANTGELFF.

This rearrangement joins TRBV5-4 to TRBJ2-5; D ambiguous. This CDR3 contains 13 residues. Per germline, CDR1 SGHNT and CDR2 YYREEE (reference sequence). V was clipped by 7 bases and J by 5 bases, with 15 bases between them. The CDR3 sequence is CASGRQPRETQYF. The CDR3 DNA reads TGTGCCAGCGGGCGACAACCTCGGGAGACCCAGTACTTC.